This T cell receptor beta chain is drawn from a study of cytomegalovirus exposure and HLA in healthy donors. Findings of the study overall: In a later analysis, a genetic analysis reported fewer productive-TCR N-insertions in an Asian-associated ancestry cluster than the cohort average. Only CMV serostatus was available as immune exposure information. Previous analysis showed most TCR beta V segments were productive about 87% or about 30% of the time. Common viral pathogens were later found to be apparently linked to several of the most significant clusters.

The CDR3 loop spans 16 amino acids. Germline-derived CDR1 and CDR2 are SGHKS and YYEKEE (reference sequence). V gave up 3 bases and J gave up 4 bases; unmatched junction bases: 8. Turning to this clone: Its antigen remains unidentified.

The PCR ran on 60 Vbeta and 13 Jbeta primers. Assay: immunoSEQ multiplex PCR; the TCRdb copy retains only in-frame clones and omits some. The sample includes roughly 100,000 clones, roughly four fifths seen only once; the top ten take approximately 4%. The sequence derives from a female donor in good health and CMV-seropositive. The gene calls are TRBV5-5 and TRBJ2-1, with 9 bases aligning to TRBD1. Specimen: PBMCs. The CDR3 reads CASSSSGTGLYNEQFF. In nucleotides, the CDR3 is TGTGCCAGCAGCTCCTCCGGGACAGGGCTGTACAATGAGCAGTTCTTC.